A selection of T cell receptor beta chains follows, all from one sample in a study of T-cell memory formation after mild COVID-19. MiXCR, run by TCRdb on the 5' RACE reads, gives a single entry per CDR3 protein. The profile shows 35,000 to 45,000 distinct CDR3 sequences, approximately 7% of them singletons. Sequencing input: PBMCs or a T cell subset sorted from them (not recorded which). The source is an adult who had mild COVID-19 (a few samples of this study predate the infection). Cell type and time point are not known. Both conserved end residues are part of each CDR3. Fields, in order: J gene, CDR3 length, D gene, clone size, V gene, CDR3 protein, CDR3 DNA. D genes are given only for firm matches. Expanded clones get a size class; other rows say once, few or many, or leave the size out.

TRBJ2-1	18	NA	NA	TRBV7-9	CASSPTRGASSSYNEQFF	TGTGCCAGCAGCCCTACGAGGGGAGCCTCTAGCTCCTACAATGAGCAGTTCTTC
TRBJ1-2	15	NA	NA	TRBV27	CASSDPRGSNYGYTF	TGTGCCAGCAGCGACCCCCGGGGCTCCAACTATGGCTACACCTTC
TRBJ2-3	16	NA	few	TRBV7-9	CASSLALESIRDTQYF	TGTGCCAGCAGCTTAGCGTTAGAGAGCATTCGGGATACGCAGTATTTT
TRBJ1-1	13	NA	many	TRBV29-1	CSVEGRLNTEAFF	TGCAGCGTTGAGGGACGGCTGAACACTGAAGCTTTCTTT
TRBJ2-7	14	NA	many	TRBV9	CASSVDGSGYEQYF	TGTGCCAGCAGCGTAGATGGGTCGGGGTACGAGCAGTACTTC
TRBJ1-5	18	NA	NA	TRBV7-2	CASSPSAGSRWGNQPQHF	TGTGCCAGCAGCCCGAGTGCGGGATCCCGGTGGGGCAATCAGCCCCAGCATTTT
TRBJ2-1	12	NA	many	TRBV7-9	CASSLGAGEQFF	TGTGCCAGCAGCTTAGGTGCGGGTGAGCAGTTCTTC
TRBJ1-6	14	TRBD1	few	TRBV12-3/TRBV12-4	CASSTDRGWSTLHF	TGTGCCAGCAGTACGGACAGGGGTTGGTCCACCCTCCACTTT
TRBJ1-5	16	NA	many	TRBV19	CASSIQGGSGNQPQHF	TGTGCCAGTAGTATTCAAGGGGGAAGTGGGAATCAGCCCCAGCATTTT
TRBJ1-2	16	TRBD1	few	TRBV27	CASSSHKTGLTYGYTF	TGTGCCAGCAGTTCACATAAGACAGGGCTCACCTATGGCTACACCTTC
TRBJ2-1	17	TRBD2	many	TRBV20-1	CSARGLLAGGPYNEQFF	TGCAGTGCTAGAGGCCTACTAGCGGGGGGGCCCTACAATGAGCAGTTCTTC
TRBJ2-1	16	TRBD2	NA	TRBV9	CASSVTSGGWYNEQFF	TGTGCCAGCAGCGTTACTAGCGGGGGGTGGTACAATGAGCAGTTCTTC
TRBJ2-3	14	NA	many	TRBV7-2	CASSKTRGGDTQYF	TGTGCCAGCAGCAAGACACGGGGCGGGGATACGCAGTATTTT
TRBJ1-2	14	NA	NA	TRBV6-5	CASSYSPGAYGYTF	TGTGCCAGCAGTTACTCCCCAGGGGCCTATGGCTACACCTTC
TRBJ2-7	14	NA	many	TRBV25-1	CASSEGGDTLEQYF	TGTGCCAGCAGTGAAGGTGGGGACACCCTCGAGCAGTACTTC
TRBJ2-1	11	NA	NA	TRBV9	CASSVAGEQFF	TGTGCCAGCAGCGTAGCGGGTGAGCAGTTCTTC
TRBJ2-3	14	NA	many	TRBV7-9	CASSLSTSTDTQYF	TGTGCCAGCAGCTTATCCACTTCCACAGATACGCAGTATTTT
TRBJ1-3	14	NA	many	TRBV12-3/TRBV12-4	CASSLTSRGNTIYF	TGTGCCAGCAGTTTAACCTCGAGAGGAAACACCATATATTTT
TRBJ1-2	16	TRBD1	many	TRBV7-2	CASSLGYSEQGEGYTF	TGTGCCAGCAGCTTAGGGTACTCAGAGCAGGGGGAAGGCTACACCTTC
TRBJ2-1	15	TRBD2	many	TRBV7-3	CASSPRRAGQDEQFF	TGTGCCAGCAGCCCGCGACGAGCGGGGCAGGATGAGCAGTTCTTC
TRBJ1-2	15	NA	few	TRBV5-1	CASSLNSGQGRGYTF	TGCGCCAGCAGCTTGAATTCTGGGCAGGGACGTGGCTACACCTTC
TRBJ1-1	14	NA	NA	TRBV29-1	CSVALGSGNTEAFF	TGCAGCGTTGCTTTGGGCAGCGGAAACACTGAAGCTTTCTTT
TRBJ2-7	12	NA	NA	TRBV29-1	CSVSPQSYEQYF	TGCAGCGTTTCTCCCCAATCCTACGAGCAGTACTTC
TRBJ2-5	14	TRBD2	many	TRBV4-1	CASSQESGEGTQYF	TGCGCCAGCAGCCAAGAATCCGGGGAGGGGACCCAGTACTTC
TRBJ2-3	14	NA	many	TRBV6-5	CASSVRRSTDTQYF	TGTGCCAGCAGCGTCCGGCGAAGCACAGATACGCAGTATTTT
TRBJ1-2	11	NA	few	TRBV30	CAWIRTKGYTF	TGTGCCTGGATTCGGACTAAGGGCTACACCTTC
TRBJ2-5	16	TRBD1	many	TRBV3-1	CASSDGGTGQRETQYF	TGTGCCAGCAGCGACGGAGGGACAGGCCAAAGAGAGACCCAGTACTTC
TRBJ2-3	12	NA	many	TRBV24-1	CATSDKPDTQYF	TGTGCCACCAGTGATAAGCCGGATACGCAGTATTTT
TRBJ2-7	14	NA	many	TRBV5-1	CASSLGDRAYEQYF	TGCGCCAGCAGCTTGGGGGACCGAGCCTACGAGCAGTACTTC
TRBJ1-2	12	NA	few	TRBV19	CASSIGRYGYTF	TGTGCCAGTAGTATAGGACGCTATGGCTACACCTTC
TRBJ2-1	17	TRBD2	few	TRBV7-2	CASSFLRSGRAGNEQFF	TGTGCCAGCAGCTTTTTGCGGTCCGGGAGGGCCGGTAATGAGCAGTTCTTC
TRBJ1-6	16	TRBD1	many	TRBV18	CASSPGVGTEGSPLHF	TGTGCCAGCTCACCAGGAGTTGGGACAGAAGGATCACCCCTCCACTTT
TRBJ2-7	13	NA	few	TRBV27	CASSPPGRGEQYF	TGTGCCAGCAGTCCCCCCGGCCGGGGGGAGCAGTACTTC